This T cell receptor beta chain was documented in a study of CD8 T cells in ankylosing spondylitis. Study-level points and caveats: Relatively scarce in peripheral blood, disease-linked clones were CD8+. Significant enrichment of disease-linked clones was reportedly seen in matched ankylosing spondylitis synovial fluid. One TCR beta motif, made up of 7 or 8 highly homologous variants, appeared characteristic of ankylosing spondylitis blood.

Per germline, CDR1 SGHRS and CDR2 YFSETQ. CDR3 size: 17 residues. V was clipped by 4 bases and J by 6 bases; unmatched bases: 12. The authors made TCR beta libraries by quantitative 5'-RACE with molecular barcodes. TCRdb ran MiXCR on the 5' RACE reads and lists one entry per CDR3 protein. In the table there are approximately 88,000 distinct CDR3 sequences, 7.5% to 9% of which are singletons. This clonotype has at least ten counts. Its specificity is not known. Sequencing was performed on blood, either unsorted or a sorted T cell fraction (not recorded which). This chain uses TRBV5-1 with TRBJ2-2; TRBD1 matches at 10 bases. The receptor was derived from a male donor with ankylosing spondylitis or in good health (not recorded which). CDR3 coding DNA: TGCGCCAGCAGCGGGAATTTTGGGACAGGGGTCGCCGGGGAGCTGTTTTTT. Translating gives CASSGNFGTGVAGELFF. The whole variable domain, remainder taken from reference TRBV5-1 and TRBJ2-2, is KAGVTQTPRYLIKTRGQQVTLSCSPISGHRSVSWYQQTPGQGLQFLFEYFSETQRNKGNFPGRFSGRQFSNSRSEMNVSTLELGDSALYLCASSGNFGTGVAGELFFGEGSRLTVL.